Each of the 2 T cell receptor beta chains below was sequenced from the same sample in a study of T cell changes during pregnancy in multiple sclerosis. The repertoire was sequenced with immunoSEQ multiplex PCR; TCRdb's copy has only in-frame clones and lacks some. Of tens of thousands of clones in the sample, about nine tenths are singletons; the top ten hold around 0.5%. The material sequenced was CD4+ T cells from peripheral blood mononuclear cells, taken in the second trimester of pregnancy. These receptors were taken from a female donor in good health, enrolled as a control in a pregnancy study.

The rearrangement uses TRBV14 and TRBJ1-1, with D hard to call. Germline CDR1 is SGHDN and CDR2 is FVKESK. V was pared by 1 base and J by 4 bases, with 10 bases between. This CDR3 is 14 amino acids long. CDR3 sequence reads: CASSQALSSTEAFF. CDR3 in DNA: TGTGCCAGCAGCCAAGCTCTCTCGAGCACTGAAGCTTTCTTT.

V usage is TRBV11-2 and J usage is TRBJ2-7; 11 nucleotides align to TRBD2. Germline-derived CDR1 and CDR2 are SGHAT and FQNNGV. This CDR3 comprises 15 residues. V gave up 5 bases and J gave up 3 bases; unmatched junction bases: 6. The CDR3 coding sequence is TGTGCCAGCAGCCCTATAGCGGGAGGGGGCTACGAGCAGTACTTC. Its translation: CASSPIAGGGYEQYF. Looking up the rest from reference TRBV11-2 and TRBJ2-7 gives the full variable domain: EAGVAQSPRYKIIEKRQSVAFWCNPISGHATLYWYQQILGQGPKLLIQFQNNGVVDDSQLPKDRFSAERLKGVDSTLKIQPAKLEDSAVYLCASSPIAGGGYEQYFGPGTRLTVT.